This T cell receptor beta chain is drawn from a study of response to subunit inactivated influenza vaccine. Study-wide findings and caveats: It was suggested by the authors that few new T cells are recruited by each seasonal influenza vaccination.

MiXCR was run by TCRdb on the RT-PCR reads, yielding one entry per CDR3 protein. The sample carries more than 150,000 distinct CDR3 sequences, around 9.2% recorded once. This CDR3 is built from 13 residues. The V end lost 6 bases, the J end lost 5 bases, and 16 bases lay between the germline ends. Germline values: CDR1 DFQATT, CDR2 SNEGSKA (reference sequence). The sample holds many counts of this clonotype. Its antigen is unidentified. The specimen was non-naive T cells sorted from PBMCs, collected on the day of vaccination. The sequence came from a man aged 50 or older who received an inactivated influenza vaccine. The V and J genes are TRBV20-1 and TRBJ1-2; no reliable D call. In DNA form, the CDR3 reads TGCAGTGCCGGCCGAGGGCGCTTTTATGGCTACACCTTC. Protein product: CSAGRGRFYGYTF.